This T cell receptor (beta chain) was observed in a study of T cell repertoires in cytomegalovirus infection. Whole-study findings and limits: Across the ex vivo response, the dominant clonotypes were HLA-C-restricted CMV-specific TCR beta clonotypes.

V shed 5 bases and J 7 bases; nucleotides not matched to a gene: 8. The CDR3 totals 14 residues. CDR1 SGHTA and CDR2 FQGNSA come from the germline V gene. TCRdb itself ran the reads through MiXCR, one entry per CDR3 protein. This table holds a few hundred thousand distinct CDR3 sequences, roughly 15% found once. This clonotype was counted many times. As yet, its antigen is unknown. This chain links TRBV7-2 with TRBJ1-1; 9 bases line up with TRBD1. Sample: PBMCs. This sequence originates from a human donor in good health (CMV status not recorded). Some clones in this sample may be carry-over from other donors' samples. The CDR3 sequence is CASSAQGAAGEAFF. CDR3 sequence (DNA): TGTGCCAGCAGCGCACAGGGGGCGGCTGGTGAAGCTTTCTTT.